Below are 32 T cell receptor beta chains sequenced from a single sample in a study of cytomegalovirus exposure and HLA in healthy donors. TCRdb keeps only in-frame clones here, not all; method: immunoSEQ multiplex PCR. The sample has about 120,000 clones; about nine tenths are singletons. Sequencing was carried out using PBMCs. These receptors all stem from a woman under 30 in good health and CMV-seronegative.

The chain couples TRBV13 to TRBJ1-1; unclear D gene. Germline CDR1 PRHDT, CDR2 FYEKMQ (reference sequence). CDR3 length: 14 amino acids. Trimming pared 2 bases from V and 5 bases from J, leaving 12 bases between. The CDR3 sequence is CASSLSLGGTEAFF. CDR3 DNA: TGTGCCAGCAGCTTAAGTCTCGGAGGGACTGAAGCTTTCTTT.

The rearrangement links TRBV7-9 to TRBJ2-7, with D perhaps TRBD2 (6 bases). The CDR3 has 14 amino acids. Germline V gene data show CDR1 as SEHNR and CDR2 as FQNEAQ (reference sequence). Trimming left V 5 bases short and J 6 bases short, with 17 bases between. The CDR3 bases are TGTGCCAGCAGCCCCGTCGGGGGAGGAGGCGAGCAGTACTTC. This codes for CASSPVGGGGEQYF.

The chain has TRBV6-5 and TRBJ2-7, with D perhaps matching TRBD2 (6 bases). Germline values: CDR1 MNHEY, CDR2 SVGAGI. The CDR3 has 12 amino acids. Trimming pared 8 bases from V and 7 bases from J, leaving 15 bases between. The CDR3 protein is CASRGTPKEQYF. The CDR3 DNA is TGTGCCAGCCGGGGGACCCCGAAAGAGCAGTACTTC.

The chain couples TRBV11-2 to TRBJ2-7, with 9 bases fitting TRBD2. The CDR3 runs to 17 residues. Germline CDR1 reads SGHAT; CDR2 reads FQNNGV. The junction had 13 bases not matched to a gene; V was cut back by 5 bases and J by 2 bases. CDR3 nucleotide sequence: TGTGCCAGCAGCCCCCGGGCTAGCGGGGCCCCTCCCTACGAGCAGTACTTC. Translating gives CASSPRASGAPPYEQYF.

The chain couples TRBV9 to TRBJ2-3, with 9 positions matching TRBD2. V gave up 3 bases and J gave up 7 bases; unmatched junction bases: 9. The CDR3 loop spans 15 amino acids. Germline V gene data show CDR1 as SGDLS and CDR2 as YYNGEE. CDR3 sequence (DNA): TGTGCCAGCAGCGAAGGAGCGGGAGGCCCTCATACGCAGTATTTT. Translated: CASSEGAGGPHTQYF.

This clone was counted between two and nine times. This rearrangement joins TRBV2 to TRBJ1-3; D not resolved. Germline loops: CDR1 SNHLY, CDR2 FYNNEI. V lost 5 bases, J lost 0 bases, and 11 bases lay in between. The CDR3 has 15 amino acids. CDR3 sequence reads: CASSSDTLSGNTIYF. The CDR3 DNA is TGTGCCAGCAGTTCCGACACCCTCTCTGGAAACACCATATATTTT.

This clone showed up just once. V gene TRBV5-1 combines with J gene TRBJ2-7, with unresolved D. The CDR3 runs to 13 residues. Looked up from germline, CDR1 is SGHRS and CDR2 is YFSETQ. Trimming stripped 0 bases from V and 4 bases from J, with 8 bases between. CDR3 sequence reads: CASSLELMYEQYF. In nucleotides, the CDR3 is TGCGCCAGCAGCTTGGAACTCATGTACGAGCAGTACTTC. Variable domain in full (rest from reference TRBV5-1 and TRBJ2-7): KAGVTQTPRYLIKTRGQQVTLSCSPISGHRSVSWYQQTPGQGLQFLFEYFSETQRNKGNFPGRFSGRQFSNSRSEMNVSTLELGDSALYLCASSLELMYEQYFGPGTRLTVT.

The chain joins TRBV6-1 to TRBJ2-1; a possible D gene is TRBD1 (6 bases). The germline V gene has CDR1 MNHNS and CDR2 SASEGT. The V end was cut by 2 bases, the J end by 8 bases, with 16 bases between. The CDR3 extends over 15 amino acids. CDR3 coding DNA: TGTGCCAGCAGTGAAAGGAGACAGGTTTTCTATGAGCAGTTCTTC. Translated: CASSERRQVFYEQFF.

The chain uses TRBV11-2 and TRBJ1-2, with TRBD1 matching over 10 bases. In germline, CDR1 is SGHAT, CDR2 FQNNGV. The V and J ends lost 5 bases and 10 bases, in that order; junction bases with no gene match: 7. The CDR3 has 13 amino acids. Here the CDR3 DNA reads TGTGCCAGCAGCCTTTCGGGGACAGGGGCCTACACCTTC. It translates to CASSLSGTGAYTF.

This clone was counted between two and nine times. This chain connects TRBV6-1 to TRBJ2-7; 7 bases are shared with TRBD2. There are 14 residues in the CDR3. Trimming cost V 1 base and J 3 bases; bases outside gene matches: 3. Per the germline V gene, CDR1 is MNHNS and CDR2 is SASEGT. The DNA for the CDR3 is TGTGCCAGCAGTGAAGTGGGGGAGGGCTACGAGCAGTACTTC. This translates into CASSEVGEGYEQYF.

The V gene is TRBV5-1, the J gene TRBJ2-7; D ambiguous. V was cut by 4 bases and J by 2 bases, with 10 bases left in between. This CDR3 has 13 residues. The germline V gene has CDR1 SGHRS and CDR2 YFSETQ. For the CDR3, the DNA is TGCGCCAGCAGCCCGCCCCGGGCCTACGAGCAGTACTTC. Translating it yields CASSPPRAYEQYF.

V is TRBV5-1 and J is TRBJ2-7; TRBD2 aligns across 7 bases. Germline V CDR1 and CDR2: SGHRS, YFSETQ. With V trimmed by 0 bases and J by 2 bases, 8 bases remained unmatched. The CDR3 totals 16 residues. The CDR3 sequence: CASSLGASGAPYEQYF. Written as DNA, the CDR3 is TGCGCCAGCAGCTTGGGGGCTAGCGGAGCCCCCTACGAGCAGTACTTC.

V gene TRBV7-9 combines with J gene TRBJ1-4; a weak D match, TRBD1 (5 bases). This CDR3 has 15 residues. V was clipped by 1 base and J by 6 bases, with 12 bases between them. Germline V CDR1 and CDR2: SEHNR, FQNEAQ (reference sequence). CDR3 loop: CASSLGAGPDEKLFF. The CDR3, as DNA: TGTGCCAGCAGCTTAGGGGCAGGGCCAGATGAAAAACTGTTTTTT.

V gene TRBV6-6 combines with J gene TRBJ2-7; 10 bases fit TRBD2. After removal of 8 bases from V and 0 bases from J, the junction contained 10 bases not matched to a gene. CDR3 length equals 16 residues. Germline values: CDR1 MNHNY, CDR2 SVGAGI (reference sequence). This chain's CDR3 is CASRRLAGVSSYEQYF. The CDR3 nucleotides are TGTGCCAGCCGGAGACTAGCGGGCGTTAGCTCCTACGAGCAGTACTTC.

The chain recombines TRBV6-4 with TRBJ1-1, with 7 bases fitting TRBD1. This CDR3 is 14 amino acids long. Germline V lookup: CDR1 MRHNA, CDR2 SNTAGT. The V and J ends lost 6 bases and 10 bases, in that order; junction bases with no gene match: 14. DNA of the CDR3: TGTGCCAGCAGACTCGGGACAGCCCATCGGGGAGCTTTCTTT. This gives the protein CASRLGTAHRGAFF.

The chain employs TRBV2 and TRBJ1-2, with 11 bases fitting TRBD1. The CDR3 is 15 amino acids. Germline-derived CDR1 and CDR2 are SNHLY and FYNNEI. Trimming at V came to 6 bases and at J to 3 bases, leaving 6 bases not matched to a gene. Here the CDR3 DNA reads TGTGCCAGCAGGGGTTGGGACAGGGGGTACTATGGCTACACCTTC. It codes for CASRGWDRGYYGYTF.

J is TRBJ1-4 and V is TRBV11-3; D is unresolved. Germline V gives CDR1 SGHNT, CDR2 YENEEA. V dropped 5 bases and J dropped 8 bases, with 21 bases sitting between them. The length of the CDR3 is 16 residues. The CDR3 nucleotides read TGTGCCAGCAGCCCACCCCGGGCCACGGGGAGGGAAAAACTGTTTTTT. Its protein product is CASSPPRATGREKLFF. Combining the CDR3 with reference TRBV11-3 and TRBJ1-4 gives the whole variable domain EAGVVQSPRYKIIEKKQPVAFWCNPISGHNTLYWYLQNLGQGPELLIRYENEEAVDDSQLPKDRFSAERLKGVDSTLKIQPAELGDSAVYLCASSPPRATGREKLFFGSGTQLSVL.

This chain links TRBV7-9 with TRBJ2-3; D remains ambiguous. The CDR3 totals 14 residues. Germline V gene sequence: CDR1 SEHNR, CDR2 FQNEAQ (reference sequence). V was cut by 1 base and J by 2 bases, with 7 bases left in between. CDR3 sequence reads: CASSLGANTDTQYF. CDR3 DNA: TGTGCCAGCAGCTTAGGTGCGAACACAGATACGCAGTATTTT.

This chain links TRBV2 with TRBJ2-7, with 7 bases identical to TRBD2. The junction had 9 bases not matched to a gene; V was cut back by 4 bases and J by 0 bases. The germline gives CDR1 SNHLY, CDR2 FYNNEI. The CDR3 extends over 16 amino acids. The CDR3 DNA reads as TGTGCCAGCAGTGGACCTAGCGGACGAGGCTCCTACGAGCAGTACTTC. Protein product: CASSGPSGRGSYEQYF.

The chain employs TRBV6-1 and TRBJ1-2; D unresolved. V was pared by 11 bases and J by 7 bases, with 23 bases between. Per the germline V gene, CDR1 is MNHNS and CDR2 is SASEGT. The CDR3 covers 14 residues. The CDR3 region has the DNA TGTGCCGGAAAAAGGCGGGCGGCCCTGGGTGGCTACACCTTC. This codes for CAGKRRAALGGYTF.

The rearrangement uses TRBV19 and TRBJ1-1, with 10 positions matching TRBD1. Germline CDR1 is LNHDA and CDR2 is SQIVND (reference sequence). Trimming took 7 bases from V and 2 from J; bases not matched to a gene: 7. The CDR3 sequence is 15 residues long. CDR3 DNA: TGTGCCAGTAACCCCAGACAGGGGGCAAACACTGAAGCTTTCTTT. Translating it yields CASNPRQGANTEAFF. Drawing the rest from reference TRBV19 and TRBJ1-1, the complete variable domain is DGGITQSPKYLFRKEGQNVTLSCEQNLNHDAMYWYRQDPGQGLRLIYYSQIVNDFQKGDIAEGYSVSREKKESFPLTVTSAQKNPTAFYLCASNPRQGANTEAFFGQGTRLTVV.

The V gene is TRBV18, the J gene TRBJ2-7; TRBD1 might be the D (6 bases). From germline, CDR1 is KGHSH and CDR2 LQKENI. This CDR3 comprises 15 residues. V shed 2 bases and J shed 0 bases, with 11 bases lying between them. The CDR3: CASSPEGVGSYEQYF. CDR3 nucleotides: TGTGCCAGCTCACCAGAGGGGGTTGGCTCCTACGAGCAGTACTTC.

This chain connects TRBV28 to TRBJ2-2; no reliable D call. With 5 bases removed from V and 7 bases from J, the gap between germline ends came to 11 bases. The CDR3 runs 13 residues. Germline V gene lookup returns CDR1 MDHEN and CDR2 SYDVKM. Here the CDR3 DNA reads TGTGCCAGCAGTGAGGCGAGAGACGGGGAGCTGTTTTTT. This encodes CASSEARDGELFF.

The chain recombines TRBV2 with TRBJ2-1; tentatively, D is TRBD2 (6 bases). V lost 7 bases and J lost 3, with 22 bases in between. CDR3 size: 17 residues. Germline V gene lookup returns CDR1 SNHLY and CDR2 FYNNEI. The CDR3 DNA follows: TGTGCCAGCAACCCCGTTCGGGTGCTAGCGAGCTACAATGAGCAGTTCTTC. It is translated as CASNPVRVLASYNEQFF.

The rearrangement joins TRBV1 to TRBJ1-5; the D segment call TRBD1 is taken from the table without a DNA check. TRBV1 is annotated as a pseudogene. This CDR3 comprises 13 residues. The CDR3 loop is CTSSHIPGQGKHF. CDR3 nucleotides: TGCACCAGCAGCCACATTCCGGGACAGGGTAAGCATTTT.

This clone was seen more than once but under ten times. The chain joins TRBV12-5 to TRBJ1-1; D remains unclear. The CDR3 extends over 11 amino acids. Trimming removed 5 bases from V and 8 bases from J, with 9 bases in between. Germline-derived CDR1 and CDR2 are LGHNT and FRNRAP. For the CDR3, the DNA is TGTGCTAGTGGTCCAGCGGGGGAAGCTTTCTTT. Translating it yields CASGPAGEAFF. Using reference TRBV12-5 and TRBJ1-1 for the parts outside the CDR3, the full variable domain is DARVTQTPRHKVTEMGQEVTMRCQPILGHNTVFWYRQTMMQGLELLAYFRNRAPLDDSGMPKDRFSAEMPDATLATLKIQPSEPRDSAVYFCASGPAGEAFFGQGTRLTVV.

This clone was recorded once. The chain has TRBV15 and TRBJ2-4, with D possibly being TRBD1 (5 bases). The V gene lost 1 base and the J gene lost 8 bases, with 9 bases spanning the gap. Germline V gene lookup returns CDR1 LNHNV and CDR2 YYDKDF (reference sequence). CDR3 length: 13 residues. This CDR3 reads CATSRAGLHIQYF. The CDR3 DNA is TGTGCCACCAGCAGAGCAGGGCTACACATTCAGTACTTC.

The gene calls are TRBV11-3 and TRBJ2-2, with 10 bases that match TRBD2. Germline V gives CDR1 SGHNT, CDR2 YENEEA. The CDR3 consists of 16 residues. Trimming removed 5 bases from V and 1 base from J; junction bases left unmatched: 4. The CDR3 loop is CASSPRTSGNTGELFF. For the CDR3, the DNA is TGTGCCAGCAGCCCAAGGACTAGCGGGAACACCGGGGAGCTGTTTTTT.

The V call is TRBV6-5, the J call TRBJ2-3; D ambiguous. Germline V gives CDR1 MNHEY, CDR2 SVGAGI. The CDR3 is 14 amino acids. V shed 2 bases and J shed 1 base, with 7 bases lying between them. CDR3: CASSYGRGTDTQYF. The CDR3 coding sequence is TGTGCCAGCAGTTACGGCCGTGGCACAGATACGCAGTATTTT.

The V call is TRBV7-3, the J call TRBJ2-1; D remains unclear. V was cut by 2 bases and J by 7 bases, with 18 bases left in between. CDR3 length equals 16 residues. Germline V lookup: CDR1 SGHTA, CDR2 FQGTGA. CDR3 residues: CASSLSSLERSNEQFF. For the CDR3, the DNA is TGTGCCAGCAGCTTATCCTCTCTCGAGCGCAGTAATGAGCAGTTCTTC.

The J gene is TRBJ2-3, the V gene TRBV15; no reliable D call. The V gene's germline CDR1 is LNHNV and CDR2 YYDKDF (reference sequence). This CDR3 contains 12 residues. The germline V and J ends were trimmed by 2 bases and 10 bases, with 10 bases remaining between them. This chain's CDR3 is CATSRLQVPQYF. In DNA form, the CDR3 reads TGTGCCACCAGCAGACTTCAGGTACCGCAGTATTTT.

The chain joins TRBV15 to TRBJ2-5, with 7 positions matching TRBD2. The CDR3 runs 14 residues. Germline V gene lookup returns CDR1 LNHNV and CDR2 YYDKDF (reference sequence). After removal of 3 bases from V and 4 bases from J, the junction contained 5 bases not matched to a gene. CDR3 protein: CATSRGGSLETQYF. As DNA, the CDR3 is TGTGCCACCAGCAGGGGGGGGAGTTTAGAGACCCAGTACTTC.